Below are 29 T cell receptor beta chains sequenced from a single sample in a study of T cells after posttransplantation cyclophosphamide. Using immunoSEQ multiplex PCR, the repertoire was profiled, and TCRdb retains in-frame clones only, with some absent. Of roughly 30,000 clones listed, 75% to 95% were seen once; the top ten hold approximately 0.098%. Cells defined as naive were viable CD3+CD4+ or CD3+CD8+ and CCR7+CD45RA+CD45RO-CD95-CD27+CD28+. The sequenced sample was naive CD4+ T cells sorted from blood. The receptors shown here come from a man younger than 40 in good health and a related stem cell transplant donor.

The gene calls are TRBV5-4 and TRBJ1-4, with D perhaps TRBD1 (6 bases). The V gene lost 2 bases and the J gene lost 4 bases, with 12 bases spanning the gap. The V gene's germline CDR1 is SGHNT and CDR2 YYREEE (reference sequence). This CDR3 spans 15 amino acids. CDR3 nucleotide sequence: TGTGCCAGCAGCTTCCGGGACACCAATAATGAAAAACTGTTTTTT. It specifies CASSFRDTNNEKLFF. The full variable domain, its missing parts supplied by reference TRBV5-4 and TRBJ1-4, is ETGVTQSPTHLIKTRGQQVTLRCSSQSGHNTVSWYQQALGQGPQFIFQYYREEENGRGNFPPRFSGLQFPNYSSELNVNALELDDSALYLCASSFRDTNNEKLFFGSGTQLSVL.

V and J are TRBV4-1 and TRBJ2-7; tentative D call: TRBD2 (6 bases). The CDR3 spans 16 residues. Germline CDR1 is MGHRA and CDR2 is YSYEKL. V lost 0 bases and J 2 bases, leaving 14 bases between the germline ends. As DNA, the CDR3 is TGCGCCAGCAGCCAAGACCCAGCGGGTCAAACCTACGAGCAGTACTTC. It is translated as CASSQDPAGQTYEQYF.

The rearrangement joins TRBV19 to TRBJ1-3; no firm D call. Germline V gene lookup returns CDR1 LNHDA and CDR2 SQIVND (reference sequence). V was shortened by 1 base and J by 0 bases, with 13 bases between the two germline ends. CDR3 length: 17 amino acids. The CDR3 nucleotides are TGTGCCAGTAGTATAGGGGCACACAAATCCTCTGGAAACACCATATATTTT. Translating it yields CASSIGAHKSSGNTIYF. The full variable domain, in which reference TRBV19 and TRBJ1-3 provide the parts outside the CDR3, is DGGITQSPKYLFRKEGQNVTLSCEQNLNHDAMYWYRQDPGQGLRLIYYSQIVNDFQKGDIAEGYSVSREKKESFPLTVTSAQKNPTAFYLCASSIGAHKSSGNTIYFGEGSWLTVV.

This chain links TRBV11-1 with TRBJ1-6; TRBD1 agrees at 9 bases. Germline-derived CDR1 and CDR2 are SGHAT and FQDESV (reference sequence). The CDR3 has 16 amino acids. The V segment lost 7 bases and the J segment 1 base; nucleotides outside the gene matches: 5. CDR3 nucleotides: TGTGCCAGCACGACAGGGGGTAATTCCTATAATTCACCCCTCCACTTT. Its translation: CASTTGGNSYNSPLHF.

The CDR3 loop is CASSLAGSGGYTF. As DNA, the CDR3 is TGTGCCAGCAGCTTAGCGGGGTCGGGTGGCTACACCTTC. The V call is TRBV11-2, the J call TRBJ1-2; D unclear. In germline, CDR1 is SGHAT, CDR2 FQNNGV. V lost 1 base, J lost 7 bases, and 10 bases lay in between. The CDR3 is 13 residues long.

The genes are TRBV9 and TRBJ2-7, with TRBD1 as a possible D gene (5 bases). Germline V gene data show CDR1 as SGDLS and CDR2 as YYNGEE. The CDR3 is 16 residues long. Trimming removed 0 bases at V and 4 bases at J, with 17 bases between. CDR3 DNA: TGTGCCAGCAGCGTAGGGGCAGGGTCGGTACTTTACGAGCAGTACTTC. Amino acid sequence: CASSVGAGSVLYEQYF.

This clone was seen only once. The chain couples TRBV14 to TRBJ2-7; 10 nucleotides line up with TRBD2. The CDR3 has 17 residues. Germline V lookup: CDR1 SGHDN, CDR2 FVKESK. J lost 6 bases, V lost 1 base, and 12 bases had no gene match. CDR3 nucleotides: TGTGCCAGCAGCCAAGTCTCGGGACTAGCGATCCCTGGCGAGCAGTACTTC. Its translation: CASSQVSGLAIPGEQYF.

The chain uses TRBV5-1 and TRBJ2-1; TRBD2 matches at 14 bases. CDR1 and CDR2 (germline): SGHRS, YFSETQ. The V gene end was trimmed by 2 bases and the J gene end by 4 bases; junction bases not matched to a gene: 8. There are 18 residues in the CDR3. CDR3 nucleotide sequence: TGCGCCAGCAGCTTCTTCCAACGACTAGCGGGGGGGTACAATGAGCAGTTCTTC. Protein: CASSFFQRLAGGYNEQFF.

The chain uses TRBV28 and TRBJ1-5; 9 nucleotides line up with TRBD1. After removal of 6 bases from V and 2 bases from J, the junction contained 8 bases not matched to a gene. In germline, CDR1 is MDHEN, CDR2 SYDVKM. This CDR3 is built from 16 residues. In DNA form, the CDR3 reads TGTGCCAGCAGACCGACAGGGGGTTTGGGCAATCAGCCCCAGCATTTT. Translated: CASRPTGGLGNQPQHF.

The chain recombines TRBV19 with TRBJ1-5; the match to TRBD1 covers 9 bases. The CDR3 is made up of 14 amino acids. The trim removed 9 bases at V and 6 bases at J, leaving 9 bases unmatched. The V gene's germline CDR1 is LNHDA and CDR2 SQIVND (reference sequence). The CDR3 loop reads CASSGTGLIQPQHF. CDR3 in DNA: TGTGCCAGCTCCGGGACAGGGTTGATTCAGCCCCAGCATTTT. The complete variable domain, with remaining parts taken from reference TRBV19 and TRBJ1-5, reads DGGITQSPKYLFRKEGQNVTLSCEQNLNHDAMYWYRQDPGQGLRLIYYSQIVNDFQKGDIAEGYSVSREKKESFPLTVTSAQKNPTAFYLCASSGTGLIQPQHFGDGTRLSIL.

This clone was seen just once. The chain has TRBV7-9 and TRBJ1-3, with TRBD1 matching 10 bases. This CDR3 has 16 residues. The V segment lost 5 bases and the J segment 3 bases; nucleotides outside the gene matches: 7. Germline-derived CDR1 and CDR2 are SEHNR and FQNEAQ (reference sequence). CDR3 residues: CASSPGTGASGNTIYF. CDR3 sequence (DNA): TGTGCCAGCAGCCCCGGGACAGGGGCGAGTGGAAACACCATATATTTT.

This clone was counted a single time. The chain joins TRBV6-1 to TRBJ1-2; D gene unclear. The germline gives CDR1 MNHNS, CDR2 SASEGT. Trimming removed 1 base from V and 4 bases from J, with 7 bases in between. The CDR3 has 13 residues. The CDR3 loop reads CASSEVLLYGYTF. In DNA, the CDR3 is TGTGCCAGCAGTGAAGTCCTCCTCTATGGCTACACCTTC.

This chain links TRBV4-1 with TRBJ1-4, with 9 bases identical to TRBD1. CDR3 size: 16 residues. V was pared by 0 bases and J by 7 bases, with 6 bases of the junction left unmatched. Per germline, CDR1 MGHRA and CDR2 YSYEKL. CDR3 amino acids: CASSQDGDRVSEKLFF. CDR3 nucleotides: TGCGCCAGCAGCCAAGATGGGGACAGGGTGAGTGAAAAACTGTTTTTT.

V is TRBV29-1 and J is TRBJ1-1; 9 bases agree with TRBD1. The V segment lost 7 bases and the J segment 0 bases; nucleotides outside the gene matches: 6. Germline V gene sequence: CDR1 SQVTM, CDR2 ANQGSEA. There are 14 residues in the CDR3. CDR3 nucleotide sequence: TGCAGCGCTCAAACAGGGGGCCTGAACACTGAAGCTTTCTTT. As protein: CSAQTGGLNTEAFF.

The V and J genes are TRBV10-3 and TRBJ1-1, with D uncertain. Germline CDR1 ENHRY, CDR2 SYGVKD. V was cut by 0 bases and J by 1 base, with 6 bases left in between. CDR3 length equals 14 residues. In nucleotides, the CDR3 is TGTGCCATCAGTGAGTCGGGAGGGAACACTGAAGCTTTCTTT. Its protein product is CAISESGGNTEAFF.

CDR3 DNA: TGTGCCAGCAGTTTAGTAGCGGGGGGGAATTCTTACAATGAGCAGTTCTTC. Its protein product is CASSLVAGGNSYNEQFF. The J gene is TRBJ2-1, the V gene TRBV28; 11 bases line up with TRBD2. The CDR3 length is 17 residues. After removal of 2 bases from V and 4 bases from J, the junction contained 7 bases not matched to a gene. CDR1 MDHEN and CDR2 SYDVKM come from the germline V gene.

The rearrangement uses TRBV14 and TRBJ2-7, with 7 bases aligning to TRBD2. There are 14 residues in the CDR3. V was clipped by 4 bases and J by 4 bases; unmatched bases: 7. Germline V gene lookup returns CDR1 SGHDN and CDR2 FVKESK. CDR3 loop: CASSRAGPPYEQYF. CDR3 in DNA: TGTGCCAGCAGCCGAGCGGGGCCACCGTACGAGCAGTACTTC.

The CDR3 bases are TGTGCCTGGAGTGTACTAGCGGGCAACAATGAGCAGTTCTTC. The encoded protein is CAWSVLAGNNEQFF. This chain links TRBV30 with TRBJ2-1, with 9 nucleotides matching TRBD2. V was pared by 0 bases and J by 5 bases, with 2 bases of the junction left unmatched. The CDR3 length is 14 residues. Germline V gives CDR1 GTSNPN, CDR2 SVGIG (reference sequence).

The CDR3 nucleotides read TGTGCCAGCAGTCATCAAGAGACCCAGTACTTC. It codes for CASSHQETQYF. This chain joins TRBV6-6 and TRBJ2-5; D unresolved. CDR1 and CDR2 (germline): MNHNY, SVGAGI (reference sequence). With 5 bases removed from V and 2 bases from J, the gap between germline ends came to 3 bases. The CDR3 length is 11 residues.

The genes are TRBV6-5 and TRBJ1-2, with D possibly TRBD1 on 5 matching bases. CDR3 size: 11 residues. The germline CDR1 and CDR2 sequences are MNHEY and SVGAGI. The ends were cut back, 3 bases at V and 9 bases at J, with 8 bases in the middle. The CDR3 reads CASSYQGRYTF. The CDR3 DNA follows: TGTGCCAGCAGTTATCAGGGCCGCTACACCTTC.

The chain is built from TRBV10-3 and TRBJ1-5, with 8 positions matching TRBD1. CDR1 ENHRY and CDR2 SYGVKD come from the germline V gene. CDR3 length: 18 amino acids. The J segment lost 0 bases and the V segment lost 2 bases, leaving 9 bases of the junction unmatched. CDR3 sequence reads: CAISERRTGLYSNQPQHF. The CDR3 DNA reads TGTGCCATCAGTGAGCGACGGACAGGGTTATATAGCAATCAGCCCCAGCATTTT.

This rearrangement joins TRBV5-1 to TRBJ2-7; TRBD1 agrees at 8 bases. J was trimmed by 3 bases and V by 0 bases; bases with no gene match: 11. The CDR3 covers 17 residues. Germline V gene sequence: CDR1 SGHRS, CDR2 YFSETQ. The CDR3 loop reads CASSLVGGQDSYYEQYF. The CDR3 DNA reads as TGCGCCAGCAGCTTGGTCGGGGGACAGGACTCATACTACGAGCAGTACTTC. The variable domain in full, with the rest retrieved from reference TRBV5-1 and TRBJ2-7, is KAGVTQTPRYLIKTRGQQVTLSCSPISGHRSVSWYQQTPGQGLQFLFEYFSETQRNKGNFPGRFSGRQFSNSRSEMNVSTLELGDSALYLCASSLVGGQDSYYEQYFGPGTRLTVT.

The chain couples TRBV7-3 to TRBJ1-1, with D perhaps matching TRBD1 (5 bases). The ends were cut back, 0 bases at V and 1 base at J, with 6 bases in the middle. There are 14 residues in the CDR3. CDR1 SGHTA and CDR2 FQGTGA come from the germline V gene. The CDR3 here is CASSLTTGNTEAFF. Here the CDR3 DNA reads TGTGCCAGCAGCTTAACCACAGGGAACACTGAAGCTTTCTTT.

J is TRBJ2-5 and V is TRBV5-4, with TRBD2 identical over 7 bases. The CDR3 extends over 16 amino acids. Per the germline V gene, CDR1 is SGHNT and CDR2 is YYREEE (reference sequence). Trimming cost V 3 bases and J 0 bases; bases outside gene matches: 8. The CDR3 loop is CASSSPVRGDQETQYF. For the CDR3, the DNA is TGTGCCAGCAGCTCCCCAGTCCGGGGGGACCAAGAGACCCAGTACTTC.

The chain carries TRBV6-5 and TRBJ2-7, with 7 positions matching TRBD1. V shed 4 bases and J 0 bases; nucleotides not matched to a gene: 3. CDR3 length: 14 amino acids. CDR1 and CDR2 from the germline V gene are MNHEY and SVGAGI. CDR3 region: CASSSTGSSYEQYF. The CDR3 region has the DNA TGTGCCAGCAGTTCGACAGGGAGCTCCTACGAGCAGTACTTC.

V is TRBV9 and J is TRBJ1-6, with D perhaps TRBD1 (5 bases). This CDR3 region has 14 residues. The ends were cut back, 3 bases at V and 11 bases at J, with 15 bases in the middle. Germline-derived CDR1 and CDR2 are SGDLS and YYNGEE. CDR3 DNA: TGTGCCAGCAGCGAGGGCTATCGGGGGACACCCCTCCACTTT. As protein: CASSEGYRGTPLHF.

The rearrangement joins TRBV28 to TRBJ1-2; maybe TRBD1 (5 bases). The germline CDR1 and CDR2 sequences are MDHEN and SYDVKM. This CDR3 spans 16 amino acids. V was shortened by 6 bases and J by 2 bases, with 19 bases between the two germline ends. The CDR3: CASRKGGTAKNYGYTF. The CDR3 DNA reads TGTGCCAGCAGGAAGGGCGGGACGGCAAAAAACTATGGCTACACCTTC.

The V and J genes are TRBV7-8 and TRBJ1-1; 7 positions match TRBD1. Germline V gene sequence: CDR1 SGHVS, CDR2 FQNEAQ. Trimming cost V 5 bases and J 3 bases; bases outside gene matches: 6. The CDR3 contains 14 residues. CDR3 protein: CASSHGTDYTEAFF. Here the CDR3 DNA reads TGTGCCAGCAGCCATGGGACAGACTACACTGAAGCTTTCTTT.

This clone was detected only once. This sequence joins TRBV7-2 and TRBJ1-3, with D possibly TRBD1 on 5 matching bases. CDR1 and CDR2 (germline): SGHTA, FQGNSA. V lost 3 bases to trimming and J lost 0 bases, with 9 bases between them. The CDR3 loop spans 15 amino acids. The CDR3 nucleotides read TGTGCCAGCAGCTTGGGGGGTCCCTCTGGAAACACCATATATTTT. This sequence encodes CASSLGGPSGNTIYF.